Presented here are 5 T cell receptor beta chains from one specimen sequenced in a study of T cells after posttransplantation cyclophosphamide. TCRdb keeps only in-frame clones here, not all; method: immunoSEQ multiplex PCR. There are tens of thousands of clones in the sample; 90% to 95% occur only once, and about 3.1% lies in the top ten. The sequencing sample was made of PBMCs. These receptors all come from a woman aged 25 to 39 in good health and a related stem cell transplant donor.

This chain connects TRBV15 to TRBJ2-3; a weak D match, TRBD2 (7 bases). Germline V gene data show CDR1 as LNHNV and CDR2 as YYDKDF (reference sequence). This CDR3 is 14 amino acids long. The ends were cut back, 8 bases at V and 5 bases at J, with 17 bases in the middle. The chain's CDR3 is CATREGGHVDTQYF. The CDR3 bases are TGTGCCACCCGAGAGGGGGGGCATGTAGATACGCAGTATTTT.

The chain joins TRBV4-1 to TRBJ1-1; 7 bases agree with TRBD1. CDR3 length equals 15 residues. The V and J ends lost 0 bases and 1 base, in that order; junction bases with no gene match: 2. In germline, CDR1 is MGHRA, CDR2 YSYEKL. DNA for the CDR3: TGCGCCAGCAGCCAAGAGGGGACAGCGAACACTGAAGCTTTCTTT. Translated: CASSQEGTANTEAFF.

The V call is TRBV5-4, the J call TRBJ2-7, with 8 bases that match TRBD1. Trimming at V came to 2 bases and at J to 4 bases, leaving 5 bases not matched to a gene. The germline CDR1 and CDR2 sequences are SGHNT and YYREEE (reference sequence). The CDR3 has 14 residues. Here the CDR3 DNA reads TGTGCCAGCAGCTTCGGACAGGGTGGATACGAGCAGTACTTC. Encoded protein: CASSFGQGGYEQYF.

The chain combines TRBV7-2 with TRBJ2-1, with a weak D call TRBD2 (7 bases). The CDR3 covers 14 residues. Trimming left V 3 bases short and J 13 bases short, with 19 bases between. Per the germline V gene, CDR1 is SGHTA and CDR2 is FQGNSA. For the CDR3, the DNA is TGTGCCAGCAGCTTCTTCGGCGGGGGCGGGAGTCAGTTCTTC. It is translated as CASSFFGGGGSQFF.

V and J are TRBV5-1 and TRBJ2-5; 9 nucleotides line up with TRBD2. Germline assignment: CDR1 SGHRS and CDR2 YFSETQ. The V segment lost 1 base and the J segment 3 bases; nucleotides outside the gene matches: 7. This CDR3 has 16 residues. The CDR3 nucleotides are TGCGCCAGCAGCTTGCTGACTAGCGGAGATGAAGAGACCCAGTACTTC. It is translated as CASSLLTSGDEETQYF.